This TCR beta chain was recovered during a study of control samples from healthy donors and cancer patients. The table came from immunoSEQ multiplex PCR; TCRdb's copy has only in-frame clones and leaves some out. The sample has about 80,000 clones; roughly 89% are singletons. The CDR3 is made up of 15 amino acids. Germline loops: CDR1 MGHRA, CDR2 YSYEKL. V was clipped by 0 bases and J by 4 bases; unmatched bases: 4. Source material: blood. The chain combines TRBV4-1 with TRBJ2-5; 8 bases are shared with TRBD1. This receptor was identified in a man aged 50 or older in good health. CDR3: CASSQDAGQVETQYF. CDR3 nucleotide sequence: TGCGCCAGCAGCCAAGATGCGGGACAGGTAGAGACCCAGTACTTC.